This T cell receptor beta chain was sequenced for a study of spatial heterogeneity in lung cancer. On the study more broadly: A consistent excess of beta-chain over alpha-chain sequences was detected.

Time point noted: sample taken at primary tumor resection. Samples were obtained from around 73 donors, all untreated early-stage non-small cell lung cancer patients. From tumor, nontumor lung or frozen PBMC, whole RNA was taken unsorted for sequencing. The CDR3 totals 13 residues. V lost 1 base, J lost 7 bases, and 8 bases lay in between. Looked up from germline, CDR1 is SGHTA and CDR2 is FQGTGA. On each TCR cDNA molecule, a unique molecular identifier was present. TCRdb processed the 5' RACE reads anew with MiXCR; each CDR3 protein has one entry. The table shows some 10,000 distinct CDR3 sequences, with more than 4.5% occurring only once. This clonotype came up many times. Its specificity is not known. As an off-target read in a library built for alpha chains, this beta chain has a frequency of little significance. Findings and limits, study-wide: Counts that tracked tumor mutation counts were those of expanded intratumoral alpha and beta TCRs.

This receptor was taken from a male donor with early-stage non-small cell lung cancer. The V gene is TRBV7-3, the J gene TRBJ2-4; D is undetermined. The material sequenced was lung tumor tissue, taken at surgery. The CDR3 region is CASSLKGSNIQYF. The CDR3, as DNA: TGTGCCAGCAGCTTAAAAGGGTCGAACATTCAGTACTTC.